This T cell receptor (beta chain) was identified during a study of blood T cells in healthy people across ages. In the case of this clonotype: Its matching antigen is unknown.

Then a second PCR, running about 7 to 11 cycles, was carried out with a sample-barcoded 5' primer and a J-beta primer mix. MiXCR was run by TCRdb on the 5' RACE reads, yielding one entry per CDR3 protein. The data contain about 780,000 distinct CDR3 sequences, approximately 65% of them singletons. The CDR3 covers 14 residues. Germline V lookup: CDR1 DFQATT, CDR2 SNEGSKA (reference sequence). V trimming: 5 bases; J trimming: 7 bases; junction bases outside the gene matches: 12. Each donor's blood draw was 8.5 to 10 milliliters of peripheral blood. General study findings and limits: The study regarded diversity estimates from one million T cells as underestimates. TCR beta diversity tracked closely with naive T cell percentage.

Sequencing used blood. The J gene is TRBJ1-2, the V gene TRBV20-1; 8 bases fit TRBD1. The clonotype originates from a man aged 25 to 40 in good health. This CDR3 reads CSARPTGVLGGYTF. CDR3 bases: TGCAGTGCTCGCCCGACAGGGGTTTTGGGTGGCTACACCTTC.